This T cell receptor (beta chain) was recovered during a study of T cell repertoires in cytomegalovirus infection. Study information: CMV infection plus the matching HLA type was flagged by public TCR beta signatures.

MiXCR was run by TCRdb on the reads, yielding one entry per CDR3 protein. Among about 190,000 distinct CDR3 sequences listed, 25% to 30% were seen once. CDR1 and CDR2 (germline): DFQATT, SNEGSKA (reference sequence). The V end was cut by 3 bases, the J end by 3 bases, with 8 bases between. The CDR3 totals 12 residues. Broader study findings: Based on cumulative public TCR beta family frequency, carriers of CMV plus the relevant HLA were identified. It was HLA-C-restricted CMV-specific TCR beta clonotypes that dominated the response ex vivo.

In this sample, this clonotype turned up a few times. Its antigen is undetermined. The specimen sequenced was PBMCs. The sequence was collected from a human donor in good health (CMV status not recorded). Some clones in this sample may be carry-over from other donors' samples. The gene calls are TRBV20-1 and TRBJ1-2; the D is unclear. DNA of the CDR3: TGCAGTGCTAGCCCCAATCACTATGGCTACACCTTC. Translation: CSASPNHYGYTF.